This T cell receptor beta chain was sequenced in a study of blood T cell repertoires in COVID-19. CDR3 length: 15 residues. The germline gives CDR1 MGHRA, CDR2 YSYEKL. V shed 1 base and J 2 bases; nucleotides not matched to a gene: 3. Assignments of participants to cohorts depended upon their own reported clinical history. Original handling: From reference gene primer amplification, estimates of nucleated cell counts were derived. Clones were read by immunoSEQ multiplex PCR, and TCRdb kept only the in-frame ones, dropping some. That table furnishes V, J and clone size, whereas the DNA furnished D and trimming. This table has a few hundred thousand clones, about four fifths appearing once.

The rearrangement uses TRBV4-1 and TRBJ2-7; 9 bases are shared with TRBD2. This receptor was obtained from a man aged 35 to 55 who had been exposed to COVID-19. Sequenced input: PBMCs or T cells enriched from blood (not recorded which). The CDR3 sequence: CASSQGLAGTYEQYF. The CDR3 DNA reads TGCGCCAGCAGCCAAGGTCTAGCGGGGACCTACGAGCAGTACTTC.